One sample yielded the 4 T cell receptor beta chains listed below, sequenced in a study of T cells in localized non-small cell lung cancer (TCRdb year 2020). The method behind the library was the immunoSEQ multiplex PCR assay. As stored in TCRdb, this immuneACCESS dataset retains in-frame rearrangements with V and J assigned. A fraction of the clones does not appear; measured against another copy, unresolved V genes explain less than half of the discrepancy, and the remainder lacks a known reason. This sample has tens of thousands of clones in its table, and 85% to 95% of those were observed once. Of the sample, about 28% is held by the ten largest clones. Source: peripheral blood, taken before any cancer treatment. Receptors originate from a female donor of 60 years or more with stage I lung adenocarcinoma.

The chain has TRBV28 and TRBJ2-7; D unclear. The V gene's germline CDR1 is MDHEN and CDR2 SYDVKM. The CDR3 sequence is 14 residues long. V lost 10 bases to trimming and J lost 5 bases, with 21 bases between them. The CDR3 DNA reads TGTGCCACCTCCTTAGGCAGGACGTTCGACGAGCAGTACTTC. Residues: CATSLGRTFDEQYF.

CDR3 DNA: TGCGCCAGCAGCCAAACCGGGACTAGCGGGGCGACCACCTACAATGAGCAGTTCTTC. Protein sequence: CASSQTGTSGATTYNEQFF. This chain joins TRBV4-1 and TRBJ2-1; 13 nucleotides align to TRBD2. V lost 2 bases to trimming and J lost 2 bases; unmatched junction nucleotides: 9. The CDR3 consists of 19 residues. In germline, CDR1 is MGHRA, CDR2 YSYEKL.

This chain links TRBV30 with TRBJ2-5, with 11 bases that match TRBD2. The trim removed 3 bases at V and 4 bases at J, leaving 10 bases unmatched. CDR3 length: 16 residues. Germline V lookup: CDR1 GTSNPN, CDR2 SVGIG (reference sequence). CDR3 bases: TGTGCCTGGAGCATCCTTAGCGGGGGGGCGGGAGAGACCCAGTACTTC. It codes for CAWSILSGGAGETQYF.

The chain is built from TRBV7-8 and TRBJ2-7; no reliable D call. The CDR3 is 15 amino acids. Germline CDR1 is SGHVS and CDR2 is FQNEAQ. Trimming shortened V by 5 bases and J by 3 bases, and 17 bases separated the two germline ends. In DNA, the CDR3 is TGTGCCAGCAGCCTGAAACGGACCTCACTCTACGAGCAGTACTTC. This translates into CASSLKRTSLYEQYF.